Ten or more counts support the clone carrying this T cell receptor beta chain. The antigen remains unidentified. Extraction of RNA preceded its reverse transcription into cDNA, which served as the sequencing template. Measured with immunoSEQ multiplex PCR; TCRdb has only the in-frame clones, and not every one. The sample has 150,000 to 200,000 clones; 50% to 60% are singletons. This sample is drawn from a study of CD8+ T cells in alopecia areata. General study findings and limits: Scalp lesions, especially in alopecia totalis/universalis, had higher clonality than normal scalp. Sequencing of scalp samples also captures resident alphabeta T cells of normal skin.

After removal of 5 bases from V and 2 bases from J, the junction contained 4 bases not matched to a gene. The CDR3 length is 15 residues. From germline, CDR1 is SGHRS and CDR2 YFSETQ. Sorting separated CD4+ and CD8+ T cells out of PBMCs. The TCR sequence derives from a human donor in good health. The genes are TRBV5-1 and TRBJ2-1; 10 bases fit TRBD2. Sequencing input: CD4+ T cells sorted from blood. This CDR3 is CASSTAGGTYNEQFF. The CDR3 DNA reads TGCGCCAGCAGTACAGCGGGAGGGACCTACAATGAGCAGTTCTTC.